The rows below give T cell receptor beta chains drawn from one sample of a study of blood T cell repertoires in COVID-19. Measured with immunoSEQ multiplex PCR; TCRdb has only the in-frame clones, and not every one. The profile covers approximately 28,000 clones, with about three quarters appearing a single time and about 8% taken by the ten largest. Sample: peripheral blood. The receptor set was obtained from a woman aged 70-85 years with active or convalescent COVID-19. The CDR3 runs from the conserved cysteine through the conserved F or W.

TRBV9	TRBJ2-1	CASSFKGDGEQFF
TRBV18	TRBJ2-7	CASSRTGSEQYF
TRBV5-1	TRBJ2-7	CASSFVSAASYEQYF
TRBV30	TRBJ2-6	CAWSAHRQGSSGANVLTF
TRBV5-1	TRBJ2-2	CASSLQPGQGNTGELFF
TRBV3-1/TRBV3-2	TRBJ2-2	CASSQGGRGWLNTGELFF
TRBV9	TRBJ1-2	CASSATGTNYGYTF
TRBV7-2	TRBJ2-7	CASSFTTSGGEQYF
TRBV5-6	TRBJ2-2	CASSLGRPGELFF
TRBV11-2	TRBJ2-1	CASSLAQPTISYNEQFF
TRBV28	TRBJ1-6	CASSPTGNSPLHF
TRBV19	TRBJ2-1	CASSRTGGSYNEQFF
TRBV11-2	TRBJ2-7	CASSRFGLAVSYEQYF
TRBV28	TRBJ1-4	CASSSAGVGATNEKLFF
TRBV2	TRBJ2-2	CASTSGPRDTGELFF
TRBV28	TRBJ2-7	CASNIAGTKPYEQYF
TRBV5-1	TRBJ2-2	CASSLAGETGELFF
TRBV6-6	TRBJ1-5	CASSHRTGGGNQPQHF
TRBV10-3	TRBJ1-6	CAISGTGAYNSPLHF
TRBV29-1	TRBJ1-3	CSVEDDSSGNTIYF
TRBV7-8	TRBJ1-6	CASRGRTASSYNSPLHF
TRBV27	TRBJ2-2	CASSNRGNFRELFF
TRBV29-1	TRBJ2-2	CSFGLAYTGELFF
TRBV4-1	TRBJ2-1	CASSQRDRASYNEQFF
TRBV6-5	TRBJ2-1	CASSYIRTGGDEQFF
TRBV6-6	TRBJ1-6	CASSYSRGGGDSPLHF
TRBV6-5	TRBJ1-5	CASTNGRGQPQHF
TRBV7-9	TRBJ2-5	CASSLAGQGKTQYF
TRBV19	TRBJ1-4	CASSRGPRREGRFF
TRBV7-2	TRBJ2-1	CASSRPSGGTNNEQFF